The 24 T cell receptor beta chains below were found in one sample sequenced in a study of blood T cell repertoires in COVID-19. Libraries were prepared by immunoSEQ multiplex PCR; TCRdb keeps only in-frame clonotypes and omits some of them. Among 190,000 or so clones listed, 87% were seen once. Sequencing was performed on peripheral blood. These receptors originate from a woman between 18 and 29 years old who had recovered from COVID-19.

Of note for this clone: Its ends do not fully match the called genes, so a read error is possible. The rearrangement uses TRBV5-1 and TRBJ2-5; D might be TRBD1 (5 bases). The CDR3 is made up of 16 amino acids. Germline lookup yields CDR1 SGHRS and CDR2 YFSETQ. The CDR3 here is CASSLVIQGAEETQYF. The CDR3 DNA reads TGCGCCAGCAGCTTGGTAATTCAAGGGGCCGAAGAGACTCAGTACTTC.

J is TRBJ1-3 and V is TRBV6-5, with D unclear. Trimming removed 8 bases from V and 4 bases from J, with 9 bases in between. CDR1 is MNHEY, CDR2 SVGAGI, per germline. This CDR3 contains 12 residues. This chain's CDR3 is CASEGGGNTIYF. CDR3 in DNA: TGTGCCAGCGAAGGCGGAGGAAACACCATATATTTT.

V usage is TRBV11-2 and J usage is TRBJ2-7; possibly TRBD1 for D (6 bases). The V end lost 4 bases, the J end lost 2 bases, and 9 bases lay between the germline ends. This CDR3 is 13 amino acids long. The germline gives CDR1 SGHAT, CDR2 FQNNGV. This chain's CDR3 is CASSYSGAYEQYV. Written as DNA, the CDR3 is TGTGCCAGCAGCTACTCAGGGGCCTACGAGCAGTACGTC.

This chain's CDR3 is CASNSNTGELFF. The CDR3 nucleotides are TGTGCCAGCAATTCAAACACCGGGGAGCTGTTTTTT. The chain is built from TRBV6-5 and TRBJ2-2; D ambiguous. Trimming shortened V by 7 bases and J by 2 bases, and 5 bases separated the two germline ends. Germline V lookup: CDR1 MNHEY, CDR2 SVGAGI. The CDR3 is 12 amino acids.

This chain uses TRBV6-4 with TRBJ2-1; TRBD2 matches 8 bases. CDR3 length: 14 amino acids. Germline V CDR1 and CDR2: MRHNA, SNTAGT. With V trimmed by 3 bases and J by 3 bases, 1 base remained unmatched. The CDR3 DNA reads as TGTGCCAGCAGTGAAAGCGGGGGCTACAATGAGCAGTTCTTC. Its protein is CASSESGGYNEQFF.

V usage is TRBV7-8 and J usage is TRBJ1-3; TRBD1 aligns across 7 bases. The ends lost 4 bases at V and 0 bases at J; junction bases unmatched: 6. Germline loops: CDR1 SGHVS, CDR2 FQNEAQ. This CDR3 region has 16 residues. The CDR3 region is CASSWGQLDSGNTIYF. The CDR3 DNA reads TGTGCCAGCAGCTGGGGACAGTTGGACTCTGGAAACACCATATATTTT.

This chain uses TRBV2 with TRBJ1-1, with D perhaps matching TRBD1 (6 bases). In germline, CDR1 is SNHLY, CDR2 FYNNEI. The CDR3 is 13 amino acids. The V end lost 10 bases, the J end lost 0 bases, and 12 bases lay between the germline ends. CDR3: CATKDSLNTEAFF. CDR3 coding DNA: TGTGCCACCAAGGACAGTTTGAACACTGAAGCTTTCTTT.

This chain uses TRBV3-1 (or the pseudogene TRBV3-2) with TRBJ2-3; D uncertain. Germline V gene data show CDR1 as LGHDT and CDR2 as YNNKEL (reference sequence). Trimming took 3 bases from V and 5 from J, leaving 3 bases between them. The length of the CDR3 is 11 residues. CDR3 loop: CASSQRDTQYF. The CDR3 DNA is TGTGCCAGCAGCCAGAGAGATACGCAGTATTTT.

V usage is TRBV15 and J usage is TRBJ1-1; perhaps TRBD1 as D (5 bases). Trimming took off 0 bases at V and 10 bases at J, with 15 bases between the two ends. Germline V gives CDR1 LNHNV, CDR2 YYDKDF (reference sequence). This CDR3 has 14 amino acids. CDR3 DNA sequence: TGTGCCACCAGCAGAGAAAATCTTGGGGGAGGAGCTTTCTTT. Amino acid sequence: CATSRENLGGGAFF.

This chain joins TRBV4-3 and TRBJ2-1; TRBD2 matches 11 bases. The length of the CDR3 is 16 residues. Trimming took 0 bases from V and 11 from J; bases not matched to a gene: 9. Germline CDR1 and CDR2: LGHNA and YSLEER. The CDR3 DNA is TGCGCCAGCAGCCAAGATGAAACTAGCGGGGGCCATAAGCAGTTCTTC. This codes for CASSQDETSGGHKQFF.

This sequence joins TRBV3-1 (or the pseudogene TRBV3-2) and TRBJ2-3, with D possibly being TRBD2 (5 bases). Trimming took 0 bases from V and 2 from J, leaving 18 bases between them. The V gene's germline CDR1 is LGHDT and CDR2 YNNKEL (reference sequence). The CDR3 covers 18 residues. DNA of the CDR3: TGTGCCAGCAGCCAAGAACCTTCGCGGACTCCTTACACAGATACGCAGTATTTT. It specifies CASSQEPSRTPYTDTQYF.

The rearrangement uses TRBV24-1 and TRBJ2-5; 12 positions agree with TRBD2. Germline values: CDR1 KGHDR, CDR2 SFDVKD. The ends lost 6 bases at V and 3 bases at J; junction bases unmatched: 4. The CDR3 is 15 amino acids. CDR3 sequence: CATSLASGREETQYF. CDR3 in DNA: TGTGCCACCAGTCTGGCTAGCGGGAGGGAAGAGACCCAGTACTTC.

The V call is TRBV5-6, the J call TRBJ1-4; 9 bases are shared with TRBD1. The CDR3 runs 15 residues. The germline V gene has CDR1 SGHDT and CDR2 YYEEEE. The V segment lost 0 bases and the J segment 7 bases; nucleotides outside the gene matches: 4. CDR3 region: CASSLEQGAFEKLFF. CDR3 nucleotide sequence: TGTGCCAGCAGCTTGGAACAGGGGGCATTTGAAAAACTGTTTTTT.

The J gene is TRBJ1-2, the V gene TRBV5-4; D unresolved. Germline CDR1 reads SGHNT; CDR2 reads YYREEE (reference sequence). The V end was cut by 3 bases, the J end by 6 bases, with 9 bases between. This CDR3 has 12 amino acids. This CDR3 reads CASSSQSNGYTF. As DNA, the CDR3 is TGTGCCAGCAGCTCTCAGTCGAATGGCTACACCTTC. The full variable domain, in which reference TRBV5-4 and TRBJ1-2 provide the parts outside the CDR3, is ETGVTQSPTHLIKTRGQQVTLRCSSQSGHNTVSWYQQALGQGPQFIFQYYREEENGRGNFPPRFSGLQFPNYSSELNVNALELDDSALYLCASSSQSNGYTFGSGTRLTVV.

The CDR3 sequence: CASSLLLAAYNEQFF. Here the CDR3 DNA reads TGTGCCAGCAGCTTACTACTAGCGGCCTACAATGAGCAGTTCTTC. The chain employs TRBV7-3 and TRBJ2-1; 8 bases fit TRBD2. J gave up 2 bases and V 2 bases, and 2 bases lay outside the gene matches. CDR1 SGHTA and CDR2 FQGTGA come from the germline V gene. CDR3 length equals 15 residues. The entire variable domain, with the rest obtained from reference TRBV7-3 and TRBJ2-1, is as follows: GAGVSQTPSNKVTEKGKYVELRCDPISGHTALYWYRQSLGQGPEFLIYFQGTGAADDSGLPNDRFFAVRPEGSVSTLKIQRTERGDSAVYLCASSLLLAAYNEQFFGPGTRLTVL.

V is TRBV7-2 and J is TRBJ2-7, with D possibly being TRBD2 (6 bases). The V end was cut by 2 bases, the J end by 3 bases, with 8 bases between. This CDR3 is 13 amino acids long. The V gene's germline CDR1 is SGHTA and CDR2 FQGNSA. CDR3 region: CASSLTGDYEQYV. In DNA form, the CDR3 reads TGTGCCAGCAGCTTAACGGGAGACTACGAGCAGTACGTC.

The rearrangement uses TRBV7-8 and TRBJ2-5; 8 nucleotides agree with TRBD1. The CDR3 spans 14 residues. The V gene end was trimmed by 6 bases and the J gene end by 6 bases; junction bases not matched to a gene: 9. Germline V gene sequence: CDR1 SGHVS, CDR2 FQNEAQ. CDR3 nucleotide sequence: TGTGCCAGCAGGCCTAGAGACAGGGGAAAGACCCAGTACTTC. Its protein is CASRPRDRGKTQYF.

The V call is TRBV6-4, the J call TRBJ2-3; 7 nucleotides match TRBD2. The CDR3 length is 14 residues. The junction had 4 bases not matched to a gene; V was cut back by 3 bases and J by 4 bases. Per germline, CDR1 MRHNA and CDR2 SNTAGT. The CDR3 sequence: CASSEGGMADTQYF. The CDR3 DNA follows: TGTGCCAGCAGTGAGGGAGGGATGGCAGATACGCAGTATTTT.

The sample holds a few counts of this clone. The rearrangement joins TRBV19 to TRBJ2-1, with TRBD2 matching 10 bases. In germline, CDR1 is LNHDA, CDR2 SQIVND (reference sequence). Trimming took 6 bases from V and 4 from J; bases not matched to a gene: 9. The CDR3 runs to 16 residues. The CDR3: CASSAPGLASYNEQFF. For the CDR3, the DNA is TGTGCCAGTAGCGCCCCGGGACTAGCGTCTTACAATGAGCAGTTCTTC.

This clone occurred a few times. The chain is built from TRBV5-1 and TRBJ1-4; 7 bases map to TRBD1. With 5 bases clipped from V and 3 bases from J, the junction kept 4 bases outside the gene matches. This CDR3 spans 14 amino acids. Germline V lookup: CDR1 SGHRS, CDR2 YFSETQ. Written as DNA, the CDR3 is TGCGCCAGCAGGAGGACAGGTTCTAATGAAAAACTGTTTTTT. This encodes CASRRTGSNEKLFF.

The chain has TRBV19 and TRBJ2-5, with 11 bases fitting TRBD1. The CDR3 spans 16 residues. V trimming: 5 bases; J trimming: 5 bases; junction bases outside the gene matches: 10. Germline CDR1 reads LNHDA; CDR2 reads SQIVND (reference sequence). The CDR3 spells CASSPYGQGAGETQYF. CDR3 in DNA: TGTGCCAGTAGTCCCTACGGACAGGGGGCAGGGGAGACCCAGTACTTC.

V gene TRBV18 combines with J gene TRBJ2-5, with TRBD1 matching 9 bases. Looked up from germline, CDR1 is KGHSH and CDR2 is LQKENI. This CDR3 has 14 amino acids. The junction had 9 bases not matched to a gene; V was cut back by 8 bases and J by 5 bases. The CDR3 here is CASAGQGLRETQYF. The CDR3 DNA reads TGTGCCAGCGCAGGACAGGGGTTGCGGGAGACCCAGTACTTC.

This rearrangement joins TRBV12-3 or TRBV12-4 to TRBJ1-1; D ambiguous. V was cut by 3 bases and J by 4 bases, with 6 bases left in between. The CDR3 length is 12 residues. This CDR3 reads CASSFGSTEAFF. CDR3 nucleotide sequence: TGTGCCAGCAGTTTTGGGAGCACTGAAGCTTTCTTT.

The gene calls are TRBV7-8 and TRBJ1-5, with a possible D match to TRBD1 (6 bases). The CDR3 has 16 amino acids. The ends were cut back, 1 base at V and 7 bases at J, with 17 bases in the middle. Looked up from germline, CDR1 is SGHVS and CDR2 is FQNEAQ. CDR3 in DNA: TGTGCCAGCAGCTTAGAAGGACAGCTCGTTCCCCAGCCCCAGCATTTT. Translated: CASSLEGQLVPQPQHF.